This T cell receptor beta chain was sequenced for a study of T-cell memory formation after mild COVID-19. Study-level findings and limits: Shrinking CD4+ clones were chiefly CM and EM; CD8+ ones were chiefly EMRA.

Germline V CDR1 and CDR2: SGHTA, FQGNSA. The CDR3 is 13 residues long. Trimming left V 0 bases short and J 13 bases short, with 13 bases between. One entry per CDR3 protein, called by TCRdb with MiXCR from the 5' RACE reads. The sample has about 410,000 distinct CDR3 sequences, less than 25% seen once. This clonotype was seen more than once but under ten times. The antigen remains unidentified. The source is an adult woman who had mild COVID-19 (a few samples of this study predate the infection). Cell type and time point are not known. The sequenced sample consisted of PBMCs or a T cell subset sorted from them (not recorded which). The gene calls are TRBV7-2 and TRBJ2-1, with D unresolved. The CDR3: CASSLAPDVRQFF. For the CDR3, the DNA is TGTGCCAGCAGCTTAGCCCCCGATGTGAGACAGTTCTTC.